A selection of T cell receptor beta chains follows, all from one sample in a study of T-cell memory formation after mild COVID-19. TCRdb fed the 5' RACE reads into MiXCR, producing one record per CDR3 protein. This sample has about 560,000 distinct CDR3 sequences, with roughly 17% found just once. The sequenced sample consisted of PBMCs or a T cell subset sorted from them (not recorded which). Every receptor here comes from an adult woman who had mild COVID-19 (a few samples of this study predate the infection). Cell type and time point are not known. Both conserved end residues are part of each CDR3. The D gene is left open where the match is weak. Some rows mark clone size as missing; the rest say once, few, many or name a class of expanded clone.

. . TRBJ2-7 17 TRBV7-6 TGTGCCAGCAGCTTAGCGGAGGAGGGGACAACTTCCTACGAGCAGTACTTC CASSLAEEGTTSYEQYF
. . TRBJ1-1 15 TRBV19 TGTGCCAGTAGTATTTTAGCTACTAGAAACACTGAAGCTTTCTTT CASSILATRNTEAFF
few . TRBJ2-1 15 TRBV11-2 TGTGCCAGCAGCTTATTGTCTGGCGGTTACAATGAGCAGTTCTTC CASSLLSGGYNEQFF
few . TRBJ2-2 15 TRBV4-1 TGCGCCAGCAGCCAAGAAGGGACCCTAACCGGGGAGCTGTTTTTT CASSQEGTLTGELFF
few . TRBJ2-5 14 TRBV12-3/TRBV12-4 TGTGCCAGCAGTTTAATGACAGCCCAAGAGACCCAGTACTTC CASSLMTAQETQYF
once . TRBJ2-6 16 TRBV5-1 TGCGCCAGCAGCTTCCAATTGGTGGAAGGGGCCAACGTCCTGACTTTC CASSFQLVEGANVLTF
few TRBD1 TRBJ1-4 15 TRBV6-5 TGTGCCAGCAGTTACGGGACAGGGTTGAGCGAAAAACTGTTTTTT CASSYGTGLSEKLFF
few . TRBJ2-6 16 TRBV5-6 TGTGCCAGCAGCTTGTGGTCGCTCTCTGGGGCCAACGTCCTGACTTTC CASSLWSLSGANVLTF
many . TRBJ2-2 14 TRBV12-3/TRBV12-4 TGTGCCAGCAGTTCCTGGATAAACACCGGGGAGCTGTTTTTT CASSSWINTGELFF
few . TRBJ2-7 10 TRBV20-1 TGCAGTGCCACATCCTACGAGCAGTACTTC CSATSYEQYF
few TRBD1 TRBJ1-2 14 TRBV6-1 TGTGCCACCCTCCCTCCCGGGACAGGGTATGGCTACACCTTC CATLPPGTGYGYTF
few TRBD2 TRBJ2-1 19 TRBV14 TGTGCCAGCAGCCAAGATAACAGACTAGCGGCAGGAGATATGAATGAGCAGTTCTTC CASSQDNRLAAGDMNEQFF
few . TRBJ1-2 15 TRBV6-5 TGTGCCAGCAGTTACTCCTACCCGGGGGCCTATGGCTACACCTTC CASSYSYPGAYGYTF
few . TRBJ1-2 14 TRBV4-1 TGCGCCAGCAGCCAAGATGAGGGTACCTATGGCTACACCTTC CASSQDEGTYGYTF
. TRBD2 TRBJ2-1 14 TRBV5-5 TGTGCCAGCAGCTTGGATATGGGGGGGAATGAGCAGTTCTTC CASSLDMGGNEQFF
few TRBD1 TRBJ2-5 14 TRBV12-3/TRBV12-4 TGTGCCAGCAGTAAGGACAGGGGGCAAGAGACCCAGTACTTC CASSKDRGQETQYF
few . TRBJ1-5 13 TRBV6-2/TRBV6-3 TGTGCCAGCAGTGCCGGGTGGAATCAGCCCCAGCATTTT CASSAGWNQPQHF
. TRBD2 TRBJ2-1 15 TRBV6-5 TGTGCCAGCAGTTACAGGCGGGGGGGTGTCAATGAGCAGTTCTTC CASSYRRGGVNEQFF
. TRBD2 TRBJ2-1 17 TRBV3-1 TGTGCCAGCAGCCAAGAGAGAGCGGGGGGCTTCAACAATGAGCAGTTCTTC CASSQERAGGFNNEQFF
few . TRBJ1-2 15 TRBV19 TGTGCCAGTACCCGGAACCCAACTACTAACTATGGCTACACCTTC CASTRNPTTNYGYTF
. . TRBJ2-6 15 TRBV30 TGTGCCTGGAGCGACGTCGGGGCCGGGGCCAACGTCCTGACTTTC CAWSDVGAGANVLTF
few . TRBJ1-2 14 TRBV12-3/TRBV12-4 TGTGCCAGCAGTTTGGGAACAGCCGGCTATGGCTACACCTTC CASSLGTAGYGYTF
few . TRBJ2-7 13 TRBV5-1 TGCGCCAGCAGCTCCCAAGGGGGGCGTGAGCAGTACTTC CASSSQGGREQYF
few . TRBJ2-2 15 TRBV5-1 TGCGCCAGCAGCTTGAGGACGGATGGCACCGGGGAGCTGTTTTTT CASSLRTDGTGELFF
few . TRBJ2-4 14 TRBV3-1 TGTGCCAGCAGCCTAGGGGGGGGCAAAAACATTCAGTACTTC CASSLGGGKNIQYF
few . TRBJ2-3 13 TRBV10-2 TGCGCCAGCAGTGACTTGGGACGGACTACGCAGTATTTT CASSDLGRTTQYF
few . TRBJ2-6 15 TRBV7-2 TGTGCCAGCAGCCCCGAAGGTGCTGGGGCCAACGTCCTGACTTTC CASSPEGAGANVLTF
few . TRBJ2-7 15 TRBV4-2 TGTGCCAGCAGCCAGAGTTACGGGATACCCGTCGAGCAGTACTTC CASSQSYGIPVEQYF